This paragraph reports one T cell receptor beta chain. The germline V gene has CDR1 MNHNS and CDR2 SASEGT. This CDR3 contains 16 residues. Trimming took off 2 bases at V and 2 bases at J, with 14 bases between the two ends. This sample was taken from a study of CD4 T cells in relation to SARS-CoV-2 and coronaviruses. Profiled with immunoSEQ multiplex PCR; TCRdb holds only in-frame clones, not every one. Of approximately 37,000 clones in the sample, around 85% were seen once. The material sequenced was memory CD4+ T cells from PBMCs. This receptor was taken from an adult with COVID-19. The V and J genes are TRBV6-1 and TRBJ2-3, with D possibly being TRBD2 (6 bases). The CDR3 sequence is CASSEWASEFTDTQYF. CDR3 DNA: TGTGCCAGCAGTGAATGGGCTAGCGAGTTCACAGATACGCAGTATTTT.